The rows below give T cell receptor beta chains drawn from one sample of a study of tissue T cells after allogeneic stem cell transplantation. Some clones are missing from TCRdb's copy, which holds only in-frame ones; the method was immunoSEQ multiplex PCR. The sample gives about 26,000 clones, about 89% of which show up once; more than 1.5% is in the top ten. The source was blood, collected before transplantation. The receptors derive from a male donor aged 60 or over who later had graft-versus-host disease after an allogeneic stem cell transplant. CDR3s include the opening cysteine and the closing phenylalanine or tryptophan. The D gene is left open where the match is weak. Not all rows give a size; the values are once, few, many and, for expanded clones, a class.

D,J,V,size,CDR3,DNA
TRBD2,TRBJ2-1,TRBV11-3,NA,CASSPRTREDEQFF,TGTGCCAGCAGCCCACGGACTAGGGAGGATGAGCAGTTCTTC
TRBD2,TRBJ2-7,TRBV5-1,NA,CASSHGRALYEQYF,TGCGCCAGCAGCCACGGGAGGGCCCTTTACGAGCAGTACTTC
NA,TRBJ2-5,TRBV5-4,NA,CASSFRGQETQYF,TGTGCCAGCAGCTTTCGGGGCCAAGAGACCCAGTACTTC
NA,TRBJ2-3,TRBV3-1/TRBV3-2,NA,CASSFPGGAGADTQYF,TGTGCCAGCAGCTTCCCAGGGGGAGCGGGGGCGGATACGCAGTATTTT
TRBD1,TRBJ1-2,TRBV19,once,CASGDRLNYGYTF,TGTGCCAGCGGGGACAGATTAAACTATGGCTACACCTTC
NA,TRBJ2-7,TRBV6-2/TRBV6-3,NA,CASSSTGASNEQYF,TGTGCCAGCAGTTCGACGGGGGCATCGAACGAGCAGTACTTC
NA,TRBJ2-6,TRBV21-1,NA,CASIPGGLYSGANVLTF,TGTGCCAGCATTCCGGGAGGCTTATACTCTGGGGCCAACGTCCTGACTTTC
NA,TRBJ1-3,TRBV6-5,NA,CARRGGEWNTIYF,TGTGCCAGGAGGGGGGGCGAATGGAACACCATATATTTT
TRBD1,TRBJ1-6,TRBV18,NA,CASSRGWGTDSPLHF,TGTGCCAGCTCGCGAGGCTGGGGGACAGATTCACCCCTCCACTTT
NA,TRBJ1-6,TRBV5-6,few,CASSFGSLNSPLHF,TGTGCCAGCAGCTTCGGCAGCCTTAATTCACCCCTCCACTTT
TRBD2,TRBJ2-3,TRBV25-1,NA,CASGRAGVTDTQYF,TGTGCCAGCGGGCGAGCGGGGGTAACAGATACGCAGTATTTT
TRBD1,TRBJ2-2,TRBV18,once,CASSPQGAHTGELFF,TGTGCCAGCTCACCACAGGGGGCGCACACCGGGGAGCTGTTTTTT
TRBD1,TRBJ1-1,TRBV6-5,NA,CASSKTGFSEAFF,TGTGCCAGCAGTAAGACAGGGTTTTCTGAAGCTTTCTTT
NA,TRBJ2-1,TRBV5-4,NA,CASSFGAGPNRNEQFF,TGTGCCAGCAGCTTTGGCGCGGGGCCCAACCGGAATGAGCAGTTCTTC
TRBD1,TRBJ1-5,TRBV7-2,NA,CASSLARQGSQPQHF,TGTGCCAGCAGCTTAGCCAGACAGGGGTCGCAGCCCCAGCATTTT
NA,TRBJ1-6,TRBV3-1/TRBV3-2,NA,CASSGARGAWSPLHF,TGTGCCAGCAGCGGGGCGCGAGGGGCCTGGTCACCCCTCCACTTT
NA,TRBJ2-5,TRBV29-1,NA,CSSGKQETQYF,TGCAGCTCCGGGAAACAAGAGACCCAGTACTTC
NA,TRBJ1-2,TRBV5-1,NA,CASSLGTEHGYTF,TGCGCCAGCAGCCTGGGGACTGAACATGGCTACACCTTC
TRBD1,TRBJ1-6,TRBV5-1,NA,CASSPETGAAPSPLHF,TGCGCCAGCAGCCCCGAGACAGGGGCAGCCCCCTCACCCCTCCACTTT
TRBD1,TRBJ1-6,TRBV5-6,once,CASSFGTGDSPLHF,TGTGCCAGCAGCTTCGGGACAGGGGATTCACCCCTCCACTTT
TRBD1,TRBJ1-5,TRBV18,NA,CASSPGTGNQPQHF,TGTGCCAGCTCACCGGGGACAGGGAATCAGCCCCAGCATTTT
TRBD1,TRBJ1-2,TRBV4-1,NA,CASSQLTGGAEYGYTF,TGCGCCAGCAGCCAATTGACAGGGGGCGCAGAGTATGGCTACACCTTC
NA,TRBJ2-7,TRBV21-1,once,CASSKDRQRNYEQYF,TGTGCCAGCAGCAAAGATAGGCAGAGGAACTACGAGCAGTACTTC
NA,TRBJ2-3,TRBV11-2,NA,CASSRPSRTDTQYF,TGTGCCAGCAGCCGTCCCTCCCGCACAGATACGCAGTATTTT
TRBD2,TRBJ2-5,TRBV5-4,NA,CASSPSGGYQETQYF,TGTGCCAGCAGCCCTAGCGGGGGGTACCAAGAGACCCAGTACTTC
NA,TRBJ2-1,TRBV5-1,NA,CASSLDFGSYNEQFF,TGCGCCAGCAGCCTGGACTTTGGCTCCTACAATGAGCAGTTCTTC
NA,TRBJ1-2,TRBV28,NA,CASSFSQGMGYTF,TGTGCCAGCAGTTTCTCTCAGGGTATGGGCTACACCTTC
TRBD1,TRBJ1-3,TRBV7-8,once,CASSPTGGSGNTIYF,TGTGCCAGCAGCCCGACAGGGGGCTCTGGAAACACCATATATTTT
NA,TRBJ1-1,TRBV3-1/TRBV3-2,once,CASSRSGMNTEAFF,TGTGCCAGCAGCCGATCTGGGATGAACACTGAAGCTTTCTTT
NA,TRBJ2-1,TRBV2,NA,CASDKGGYNEQFF,TGTGCCAGCGATAAAGGGGGCTACAATGAGCAGTTCTTC
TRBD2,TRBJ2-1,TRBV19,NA,CASSRLAVGNEQFF,TGTGCCAGTAGTAGGCTAGCGGTAGGGAATGAGCAGTTCTTC
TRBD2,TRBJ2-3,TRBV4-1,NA,CASSQWTSGNTDTQYF,TGCGCCAGCAGCCAATGGACTAGCGGGAACACAGATACGCAGTATTTT
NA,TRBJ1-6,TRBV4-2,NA,CASSQERGNSPLHF,TGTGCCAGCAGCCAAGAGCGTGGCAATTCACCCCTCCACTTT
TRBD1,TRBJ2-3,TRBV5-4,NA,CASSWGRDRVTDTQYF,TGTGCCAGCAGCTGGGGCCGGGACAGGGTTACAGATACGCAGTATTTT
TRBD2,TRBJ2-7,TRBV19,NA,CASSKAGTSGNYEQYF,TGTGCCAGTAGTAAGGCCGGGACTAGCGGCAACTACGAGCAGTACTTC
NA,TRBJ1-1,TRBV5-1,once,CASSLSGTQNTEAFF,TGCGCCAGCAGCTTGTCCGGGACACAGAACACTGAAGCTTTCTTT
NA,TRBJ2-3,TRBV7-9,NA,CASSLRGLVTDTQYF,TGTGCCAGCAGCTTACGTGGGCTAGTCACAGATACGCAGTATTTT
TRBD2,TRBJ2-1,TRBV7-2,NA,CASSQPGLAGGPYNEQFF,TGTGCCAGCAGCCAACCGGGACTAGCGGGAGGTCCCTACAATGAGCAGTTCTTC
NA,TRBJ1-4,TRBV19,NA,CASKGLRATNEKLFF,TGTGCCAGTAAAGGCTTACGGGCAACTAATGAAAAACTGTTTTTT
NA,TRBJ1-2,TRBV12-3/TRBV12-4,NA,CASSGWAYGYTF,TGTGCCAGCAGCGGGTGGGCCTATGGCTACACCTTC
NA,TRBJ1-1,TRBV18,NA,CASSLGSGNTEAFF,TGTGCCAGCTCACTCGGCAGTGGGAACACTGAAGCTTTCTTT
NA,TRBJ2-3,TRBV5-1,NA,CASSLNGGSTDTQYF,TGCGCCAGCAGCTTGAACGGGGGATCCACAGATACGCAGTATTTT
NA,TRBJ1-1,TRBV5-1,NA,CASSPRTHDTEAFF,TGCGCCAGCAGCCCCAGAACCCATGACACTGAAGCTTTCTTT
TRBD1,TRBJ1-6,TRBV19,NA,CASRQGPNSPLHF,TGTGCCAGTCGACAGGGTCCCAATTCACCCCTCCACTTT
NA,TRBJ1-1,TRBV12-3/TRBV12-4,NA,CASSLASVTEAFF,TGTGCCAGCAGTTTAGCGTCGGTGACTGAAGCTTTCTTT
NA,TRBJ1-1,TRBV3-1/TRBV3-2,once,CASSHTDGAEAFF,TGTGCCAGCAGCCATACAGATGGGGCTGAAGCTTTCTTT
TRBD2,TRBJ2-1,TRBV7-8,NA,CASSLTPGGTYNEQFF,TGTGCCAGCAGCTTAACTCCGGGGGGGACATACAATGAGCAGTTCTTC
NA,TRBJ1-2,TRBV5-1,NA,CASSLEASNGYTF,TGCGCCAGCAGCTTGGAGGCCTCAAATGGCTACACCTTC
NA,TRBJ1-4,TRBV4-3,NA,CASSQDWSEKLFF,TGCGCCAGCAGCCAAGATTGGAGTGAAAAACTGTTTTTT